This T cell receptor (beta chain) was obtained from a study of cytomegalovirus exposure and HLA in healthy donors. Turning to the study itself: The Caucasian-associated ancestry cluster contained 81% of the roughly 390 genotyped donors.

Comment on this clone: Its target is unknown.

Healthy bone marrow donors supplied every sample. Study-wide findings and caveats: A few V segments could not be told apart, such as TRBV6-2 and TRBV6-3, and were left out.

With 60 Vbeta and 13 Jbeta primers, the PCR was carried out. Clones were sequenced by immunoSEQ multiplex PCR, and TCRdb holds only the in-frame ones, with some missing. The sample lists some 100,000 clones; around 76% were seen once. Germline assignment: CDR1 LNHDA and CDR2 SQIVND (reference sequence). The CDR3 has 10 amino acids. Germline trimming cut 8 bases from V and 7 bases from J; bases unmatched to any gene: 0. The chain joins TRBV19 to TRBJ2-7; TRBD1 matches at 9 bases. Material for sequencing was PBMCs. The clonotype comes from a woman aged 40 to 55 in good health and CMV-seropositive. The DNA of the CDR3 is TGTGCCAGTGGACAGGGGGAGCAGTACTTC. Translation gives CASGQGEQYF. Supplemented by reference TRBV19 and TRBJ2-7, the full variable domain reads DGGITQSPKYLFRKEGQNVTLSCEQNLNHDAMYWYRQDPGQGLRLIYYSQIVNDFQKGDIAEGYSVSREKKESFPLTVTSAQKNPTAFYLCASGQGEQYFGPGTRLTVT.